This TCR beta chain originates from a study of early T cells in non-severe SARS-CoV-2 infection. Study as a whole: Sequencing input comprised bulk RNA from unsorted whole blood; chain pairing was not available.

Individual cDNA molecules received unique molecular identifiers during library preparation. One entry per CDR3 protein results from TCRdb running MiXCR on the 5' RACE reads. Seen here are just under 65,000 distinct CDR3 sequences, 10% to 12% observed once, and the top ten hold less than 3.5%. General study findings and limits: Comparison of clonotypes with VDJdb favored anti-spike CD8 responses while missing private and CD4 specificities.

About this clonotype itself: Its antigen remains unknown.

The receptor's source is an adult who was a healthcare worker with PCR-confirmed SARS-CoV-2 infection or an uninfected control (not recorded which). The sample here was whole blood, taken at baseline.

CDR3 bases: TGTGCCAGCAGAACAAATGCGAACACTGAAGCTTTCTTT. Amino acid sequence: CASRTNANTEAFF. The V and J genes are TRBV7-2 and TRBJ1-1, with D uncertain. Per the germline V gene, CDR1 is SGHTA and CDR2 is FQGNSA. The CDR3 spans 13 residues. V was shortened by 6 bases and J by 1 base, with 9 bases between the two germline ends. The full variable domain, in which reference TRBV7-2 and TRBJ1-1 provide the parts outside the CDR3, is GAGVSQSPSNKVTEKGKDVELRCDPISGHTALYWYRQSLGQGLEFLIYFQGNSAPDKSGLPSDRFSAERTGGSVSTLTIQRTQQEDSAVYLCASRTNANTEAFFGQGTRLTVV.